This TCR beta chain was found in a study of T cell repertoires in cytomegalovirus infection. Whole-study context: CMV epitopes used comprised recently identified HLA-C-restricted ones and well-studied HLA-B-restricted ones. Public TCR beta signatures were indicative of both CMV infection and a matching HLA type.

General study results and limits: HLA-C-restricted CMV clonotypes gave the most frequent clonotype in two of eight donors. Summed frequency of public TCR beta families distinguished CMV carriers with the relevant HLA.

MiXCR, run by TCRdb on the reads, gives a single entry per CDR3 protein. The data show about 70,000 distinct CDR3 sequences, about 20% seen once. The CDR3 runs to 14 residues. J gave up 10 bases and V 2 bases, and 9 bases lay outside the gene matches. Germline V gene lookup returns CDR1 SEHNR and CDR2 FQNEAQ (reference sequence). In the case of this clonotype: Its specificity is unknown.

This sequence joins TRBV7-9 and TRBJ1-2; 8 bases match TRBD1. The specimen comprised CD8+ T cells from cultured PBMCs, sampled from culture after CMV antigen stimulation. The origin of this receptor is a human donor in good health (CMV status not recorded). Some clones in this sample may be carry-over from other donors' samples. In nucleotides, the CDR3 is TGTGCCAGCAGCTTATTGGGGGACAGGCCGTCCTACACCTTC. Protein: CASSLLGDRPSYTF.